This TCR beta chain came from a study of blood T cells in healthy people across ages. CDR1 DFQATT and CDR2 SNEGSKA come from the germline V gene (reference sequence). J was trimmed by 11 bases and V by 0 bases; bases with no gene match: 12. The CDR3 totals 15 residues. The use of a sample-barcoded 5' primer and a J-beta primer mix characterized a second PCR of about 7 to 12 cycles. From the 5' RACE reads, TCRdb called clonotypes with MiXCR, one entry per CDR3 protein. This sample has roughly 1,700,000 distinct CDR3 sequences, with about 28% found just once. The sequence derives from a woman aged 30 to 39 in good health. The J gene is TRBJ1-4, the V gene TRBV20-1; 7 positions match TRBD1. The specimen was blood. The CDR3: CSAREGTASLRKLFF. In DNA form, the CDR3 reads TGCAGTGCTAGAGAAGGGACAGCTAGTCTGAGGAAACTGTTTTTT.